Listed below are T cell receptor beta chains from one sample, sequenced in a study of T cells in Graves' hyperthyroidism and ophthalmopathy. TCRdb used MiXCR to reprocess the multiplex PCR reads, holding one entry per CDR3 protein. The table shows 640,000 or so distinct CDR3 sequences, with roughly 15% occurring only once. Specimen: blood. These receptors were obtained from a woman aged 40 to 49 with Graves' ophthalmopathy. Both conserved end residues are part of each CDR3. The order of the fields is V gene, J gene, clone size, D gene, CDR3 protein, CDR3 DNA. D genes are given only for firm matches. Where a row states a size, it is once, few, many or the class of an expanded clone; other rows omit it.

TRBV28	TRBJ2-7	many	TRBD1	CASSGIGTGRYEQYF	TGTGCCAGCAGTGGAATCGGGACAGGGCGCTACGAGCAGTACTTC
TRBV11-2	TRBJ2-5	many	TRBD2	CASSFGGIETQYF	TGTGCCAGCAGCTTCGGGGGGATAGAGACCCAGTACTTC
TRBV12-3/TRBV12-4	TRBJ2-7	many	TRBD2	CASVAGGSSYEQYF	TGTGCCAGCGTAGCGGGAGGGAGCTCCTACGAGCAGTACTTC
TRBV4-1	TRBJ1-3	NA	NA	CASSHLGPHDTIYF	TGCGCCAGCAGCCATCTAGGGCCTCACGACACCATATATTTT
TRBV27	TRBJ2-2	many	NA	CASSLVGGGELFF	TGTGCCAGCAGTTTAGTAGGGGGCGGGGAGCTGTTTTTT
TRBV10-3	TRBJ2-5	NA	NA	CAISESSGGLQETQYF	TGTGCCATCAGTGAGTCGAGTGGAGGGCTGCAAGAGACCCAGTACTTC
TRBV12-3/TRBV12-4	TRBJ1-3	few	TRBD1	CASLGQLSGNTIYF	TGTGCCAGCCTGGGACAGCTCTCTGGAAACACCATATATTTT
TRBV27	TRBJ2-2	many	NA	CASSPKGPRDTGELFF	TGTGCCAGCAGTCCCAAAGGGCCTCGGGACACCGGGGAGCTGTTTTTT
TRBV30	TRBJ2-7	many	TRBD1	CAWSAGQGMREQYF	TGTGCCTGGAGTGCGGGACAGGGAATGCGCGAGCAGTACTTC
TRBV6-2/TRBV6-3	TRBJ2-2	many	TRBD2	CASRMGLASKGELFF	TGTGCCAGCAGAATGGGACTAGCTAGTAAAGGGGAGCTGTTTTTT
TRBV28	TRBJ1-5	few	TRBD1	CASSSPDRGDNQPQHF	TGTGCCAGCAGTTCACCCGACAGGGGCGACAATCAGCCCCAGCATTTT
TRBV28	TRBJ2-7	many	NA	CASSLDGNEQYF	TGTGCCAGCAGTTTGGACGGTAACGAGCAGTACTTC
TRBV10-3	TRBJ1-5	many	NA	CAISEISGKQPQHF	TGTGCCATCAGTGAAATAAGCGGAAAGCAGCCCCAGCATTTT
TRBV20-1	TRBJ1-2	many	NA	CSAPSPNHLYGYTF	TGCAGTGCCCCTTCGCCGAACCACCTCTATGGCTACACCTTC
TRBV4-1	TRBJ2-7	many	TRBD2	CASSETSGPYEQYF	TGCGCCAGCAGCGAGACTAGCGGCCCCTACGAGCAGTACTTC
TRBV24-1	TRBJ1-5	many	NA	CATSDSAGVGPQHF	TGTGCCACCAGTGATTCTGCAGGGGTTGGGCCCCAGCATTTT
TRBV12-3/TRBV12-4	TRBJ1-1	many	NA	CASNRQAVLNTEAFF	TGTGCCAGCAACAGACAGGCGGTCTTGAACACTGAAGCTTTCTTT
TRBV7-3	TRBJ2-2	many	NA	CASSFGGVNTGELFF	TGTGCCAGCAGCTTCGGGGGAGTGAACACCGGGGAGCTGTTTTTT
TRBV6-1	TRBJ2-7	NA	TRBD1	CASRPWGQGYYEQYF	TGTGCCAGCAGGCCCTGGGGACAGGGGTACTACGAGCAGTACTTC
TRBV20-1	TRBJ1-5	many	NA	CSARVGGNQPQHF	TGCAGTGCTAGAGTGGGCGGCAATCAGCCCCAGCATTTT
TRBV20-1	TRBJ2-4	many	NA	CSARGDELDIQYF	TGCAGTGCTAGGGGGGATGAACTGGACATTCAGTACTTC
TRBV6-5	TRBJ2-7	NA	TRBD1	CASSYGVGTGVREQYF	TGTGCCAGCAGTTACGGAGTGGGGACAGGGGTTCGCGAGCAGTACTTC
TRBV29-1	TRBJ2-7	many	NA	CSVGAAGELEQYF	TGCAGCGTTGGGGCAGCTGGGGAACTCGAGCAGTACTTC
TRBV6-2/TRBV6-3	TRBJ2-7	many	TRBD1	CASQEDRGRIEQYF	TGTGCCAGCCAAGAGGACAGGGGGCGCATCGAGCAGTACTTC
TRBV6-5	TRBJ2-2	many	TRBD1	CASSYIGQGAGELFF	TGTGCCAGCAGTTACATAGGACAGGGCGCCGGGGAGCTGTTTTTT
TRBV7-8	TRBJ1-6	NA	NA	CASSLGEGRRSSPLHF	TGTGCCAGCAGCTTAGGAGAAGGGCGTCGTAGTTCACCCCTCCACTTT
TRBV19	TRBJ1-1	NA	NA	CASSTRGNTEAFF	TGTGCCAGTAGTACGAGGGGGAACACTGAAGCTTTCTTT
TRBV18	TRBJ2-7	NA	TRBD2	CASSRGVAGGPSEQYF	TGTGCCAGCTCACGAGGTGTAGCGGGAGGGCCGAGCGAGCAGTACTTC
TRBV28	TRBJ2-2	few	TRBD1	CASIQGARGELFF	TGTGCCAGCATTCAGGGGGCACGCGGGGAGCTGTTTTTT
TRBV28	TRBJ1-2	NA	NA	CASSSAQGNYGYTF	TGTGCCAGCAGTTCCGCTCAGGGGAACTATGGCTACACCTTC
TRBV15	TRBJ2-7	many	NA	CATSRVWSGNYEQYF	TGTGCCACCAGCAGAGTTTGGAGTGGTAACTACGAGCAGTACTTC
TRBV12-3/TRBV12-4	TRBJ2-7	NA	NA	CASTSPANEGEQYF	TGTGCCAGCACCTCCCCCGCCAATGAGGGCGAGCAGTACTTC
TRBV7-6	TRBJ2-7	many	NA	CASSFEHTAYEQYF	TGTGCCAGCAGCTTTGAGCACACCGCCTACGAGCAGTACTTC
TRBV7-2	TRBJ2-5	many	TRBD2	CASSPEREGRVTQYF	TGTGCCAGCAGCCCAGAGCGGGAGGGCCGTGTGACCCAGTACTTC
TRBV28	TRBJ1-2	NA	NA	CASSGGRENYGYTF	TGTGCCAGCAGTGGTGGCAGGGAGAACTATGGCTACACCTTC
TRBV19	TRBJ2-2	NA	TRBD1	CASSIRRTGRTGELFF	TGTGCCAGTAGTATTCGGCGGACAGGGAGAACCGGGGAGCTGTTTTTT
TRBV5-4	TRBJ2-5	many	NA	CASSSGLRYQETQYF	TGTGCCAGCAGCTCGGGACTTAGGTACCAAGAGACCCAGTACTTC
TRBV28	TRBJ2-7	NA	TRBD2	CASSSNSRGLADSYEQYF	TGTGCCAGCAGTTCCAACTCGAGGGGACTAGCGGATTCCTACGAGCAGTACTTC
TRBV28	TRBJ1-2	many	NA	CASRTNPTYGYTF	TGTGCCAGCAGGACCAACCCGACCTATGGCTACACCTTC
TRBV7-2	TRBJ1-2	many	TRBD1	CASSLGAGGNYGYTF	TGTGCCAGCAGCTTAGGTGCAGGGGGCAACTATGGCTACACCTTC
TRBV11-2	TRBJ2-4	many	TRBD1	CASSLESPPYKTGTGNENIQYF	TGTGCCAGCAGCTTAGAAAGTCCCCCTTATAAGACCGGGACAGGCAACGAAAACATTCAGTACTTC